This T cell receptor beta chain stems from a study of neurological immune-mediated disorders. TCRdb processed the 5' RACE reads anew with MiXCR; each CDR3 protein has one entry. This table has under 40,000 distinct CDR3 sequences, approximately 4.3% appearing once. Study-wide points: Expansion of TCR clones was greatest in HTLV-1-associated myelopathy and smallest in multiple sclerosis, where it fell below that of healthy controls.

This clonotype occurred many times. Its specificity is not known. Volunteers from a blood bank in Maryland, USA, constituted the healthy controls. PBMCs stored at -80 C, 2 million in total, were the source of the unsorted libraries. Sequences were obtained from PBMCs. The clonotype originates from a man aged 18 to 30 in good health.

Here the CDR3 DNA reads TGTGCCAGCAGTTTTAGACAGCCCACAGATACGCAGTATTTT. Amino acids: CASSFRQPTDTQYF. The chain couples TRBV12-3 or TRBV12-4 to TRBJ2-3, with D possibly TRBD1 on 5 matching bases. This CDR3 has 14 amino acids. Between the trimmed V and J ends, which lost 3 bases and 2 bases, there was a span of 9 bases.